The 20 T cell receptor beta chains listed next were all sequenced from one sample in a study of lung T cells in sarcoidosis with Löfgren's syndrome. TCRdb called the reads again in MiXCR, with one record for every CDR3 protein. The sample has 50,000 to 65,000 distinct CDR3 sequences; 21% are singletons. The sequencing input was CD4+ T cells from PBMCs. The receptors shown here come from a human donor with sarcoidosis (Löfgren's syndrome or another form), or a control subject (not recorded which).

Only a few counts were recorded for this clonotype. The CDR3 sequence: CASSYRGSVAEAFF. The CDR3 DNA reads TGTGCCAGCAGTTACAGGGGTTCGGTCGCTGAAGCTTTCTTT. This chain uses TRBV12-3 or TRBV12-4 with TRBJ1-1; 7 bases fit TRBD1. Trimming at V came to 4 bases and at J to 6 bases, leaving 8 bases not matched to a gene. The CDR3 is 14 residues long.

Many counts were recorded for this clonotype. The genes are TRBV28 and TRBJ1-1, with 8 bases aligning to TRBD1. Germline V gene data show CDR1 as MDHEN and CDR2 as SYDVKM. Unmatched junction bases numbered 8, after V lost 5 bases and J lost 0 bases. The CDR3 sequence is 16 residues long. CDR3 protein: CASSPHGQGMNTEAFF. Here the CDR3 DNA reads TGTGCCAGCAGTCCCCATGGACAGGGAATGAACACTGAAGCTTTCTTT.

This clonotype was seen at least ten times. CDR3: CASSFRWGLTDTQYF. CDR3 nucleotides: TGTGCCAGCAGCTTTAGGTGGGGCCTCACAGATACGCAGTATTTT. The chain couples TRBV7-9 to TRBJ2-3; a weak D match, TRBD1 (5 bases). The CDR3 is made up of 15 amino acids. CDR1 is SEHNR, CDR2 FQNEAQ, per germline (reference sequence). V lost 3 bases and J lost 2, with 12 bases in between.

In the case of this clonotype: Being one base from a much bigger clone, this may be a read error. The chain carries TRBV25-1 and TRBJ2-1, with D tentatively TRBD1 (5 bases). CDR1 MGHDK and CDR2 SYGVNS come from the germline V gene. Between the trimmed V and J ends, which lost 7 bases and 5 bases, there was a span of 6 bases. The CDR3 is made up of 11 amino acids. CDR3 loop: CASKGDNEQFF. The CDR3 DNA sequence: TGTGCCAGCAAAGGGGACAATGAGCAGTTCTTC.

This clonotype was detected a few times. V is TRBV10-3 and J is TRBJ2-1; TRBD1 matches 12 bases. Germline V gene lookup returns CDR1 ENHRY and CDR2 SYGVKD. After removal of 10 bases from V and 9 bases from J, the junction contained 7 bases not matched to a gene. This CDR3 spans 13 amino acids. The CDR3 DNA sequence: TGTGCCACCTGGGACAGGGGGCGATCTGAGCAGTTCTTC. This encodes CATWDRGRSEQFF.

On this clonotype itself: The junction and the germline gene differ at one end; a read error may be behind it. The genes are TRBV12-3 or TRBV12-4 and TRBJ1-3; D is uncertain. The CDR3 is made up of 15 amino acids. This CDR3 is CASNLASGSGNTIYF. The CDR3 DNA is TGTGCCAGCAATTTAGCGTCCGGTTCTGGAAACACCATATATTTT.

This clonotype was detected many times. The chain employs TRBV27 and TRBJ2-7; possible D gene TRBD2, 5 bases. V was trimmed by 5 bases and J by 4 bases, leaving 15 bases between them. This CDR3 has 14 amino acids. Germline V gene data show CDR1 as MNHEY and CDR2 as SMNVEV (reference sequence). The CDR3 region has the DNA TGTGCCAGCAGTCCCCGGTGGGGAGATTACGAGCAGTACTTC. This gives the protein CASSPRWGDYEQYF.

The chain has TRBV7-2 and TRBJ2-5; a possible D gene is TRBD1 (6 bases). The V gene lost 4 bases and the J gene lost 2 bases, with 17 bases spanning the gap. Looked up from germline, CDR1 is SGHTA and CDR2 is FQGNSA. The CDR3 has 16 amino acids. The CDR3 DNA reads TGTGCCAGCAGCTACCTGGGACACAGGTGGCAAGAGACCCAGTACTTC. This codes for CASSYLGHRWQETQYF.

This clonotype has just a few counts. This chain links TRBV19 with TRBJ2-1; D gene uncertain. Germline CDR1 and CDR2: LNHDA and SQIVND (reference sequence). The CDR3 sequence is 12 residues long. Trimming shortened V by 8 bases and J by 6 bases, and 11 bases separated the two germline ends. For the CDR3, the DNA is TGTGCCAGTCAACATATAAGCAATGAGCAGTTCTTC. Translation: CASQHISNEQFF.

This chain links TRBV29-1 with TRBJ2-1; D possibly uses TRBD1 or TRBD2 (7 bases each). Germline V gives CDR1 SQVTM, CDR2 ANQGSEA. The CDR3 is 14 amino acids. V lost 2 bases and J 7 bases, leaving 15 bases between the germline ends. The CDR3 spells CSVEKVQGGNEQFF. The CDR3 DNA sequence: TGCAGCGTTGAAAAGGTCCAGGGGGGGAATGAGCAGTTCTTC.

This clonotype has ten or more counts. This rearrangement joins TRBV7-6 to TRBJ1-4, with TRBD1 matching 9 bases. The germline CDR1 and CDR2 sequences are SGHVS and FNYEAQ. The CDR3 is made up of 15 amino acids. Trimming removed 6 bases from V and 5 bases from J; junction bases left unmatched: 7. The CDR3, as DNA: TGTGCCAGCAGTCCACAGGGGGCGCGGAATGAAAAACTGTTTTTT. Its translation is CASSPQGARNEKLFF.

There are many counts of this clonotype. The J gene is TRBJ2-7, the V gene TRBV2; tentatively, D is TRBD1 (6 bases). Trimming shortened V by 4 bases and J by 0 bases, and 13 bases separated the two germline ends. This CDR3 spans 15 amino acids. The germline gives CDR1 SNHLY, CDR2 FYNNEI. In nucleotides, the CDR3 is TGTGCCAGCAGTGTAGGGGGTACGGGCTCCTACGAGCAGTACGTC. It is translated as CASSVGGTGSYEQYV.

Regarding this clonotype: A much larger clone differs by one base, so this may be a read error. The V and J genes are TRBV7-2 and TRBJ2-1; D remains ambiguous. CDR3 length: 15 residues. With 1 base removed from V and 5 bases from J, the gap between germline ends came to 12 bases. The germline V gene has CDR1 SGHTA and CDR2 FQGNSA. CDR3 nucleotide sequence: TGTGCCAGCAGCTTAGTAGGAGATTCCCACAATGAGCAGTTCTTC. This translates into CASSLVGDSHNEQFF.

This clonotype has only a few counts. The genes are TRBV7-3 and TRBJ2-1; TRBD2 matches 14 bases. The junction had 5 bases not matched to a gene; V was cut back by 3 bases and J by 4 bases. CDR1 and CDR2 (germline): SGHTA, FQGTGA. The CDR3 sequence is 17 residues long. DNA of the CDR3: TGTGCCAGCAGCTTTGCCGGGACTAGCGGGGGTTACAATGAGCAGTTCTTC. As protein: CASSFAGTSGGYNEQFF.

This clonotype was counted ten times or more. Here the CDR3 DNA reads TGTGCCAGCTCACTTACCTCAGGGGGCGGAAGCAATCAGCCCCAGCATTTT. Protein sequence: CASSLTSGGGSNQPQHF. The rearrangement links TRBV18 to TRBJ1-5, with 8 bases fitting TRBD1. Germline CDR1 is KGHSH and CDR2 is LQKENI. V shed 4 bases, J shed 1 base, and the junction held 9 bases outside the gene matches. The CDR3 runs to 17 residues.

This clonotype has just a few counts. The gene calls are TRBV7-9 and TRBJ2-2, with 7 bases aligning to TRBD1. Per germline, CDR1 SEHNR and CDR2 FQNEAQ (reference sequence). V gave up 6 bases and J gave up 2 bases; unmatched junction bases: 6. The CDR3 runs to 15 residues. DNA of the CDR3: TGTGCCAGCAGTCAACGGACAGGAAACACCGGGGAGCTGTTTTTT. Its translation is CASSQRTGNTGELFF. Looking up the rest from reference TRBV7-9 and TRBJ2-2 gives the full variable domain: DTGVSQNPRHKITKRGQNVTFRCDPISEHNRLYWYRQTLGQGPEFLTYFQNEAQLEKSRLLSDRFSAERPKGSFSTLEIQRTEQGDSAMYLCASSQRTGNTGELFFGEGSRLTVL.

This clonotype was found many times. The chain couples TRBV28 to TRBJ2-1; D is perhaps TRBD2 (6 bases). Trimming shortened V by 6 bases and J by 2 bases, and 20 bases separated the two germline ends. Germline loops: CDR1 MDHEN, CDR2 SYDVKM. The CDR3 runs 17 residues. CDR3 amino acids: CASSRFLGRDTYNEQFF. The CDR3 DNA sequence: TGTGCCAGCAGCCGTTTCCTGGGGCGGGATACCTACAATGAGCAGTTCTTC.

The CDR3 coding sequence is TGTGCCAGTAGTATACGAGAGAGCTCCTATAATTCACCCCTCCACTTT. It specifies CASSIRESSYNSPLHF. The chain couples TRBV19 to TRBJ1-6; no clear D. Trimming left V 2 bases short and J 0 bases short, with 8 bases between. This CDR3 has 16 amino acids. CDR1 and CDR2 (germline): LNHDA, SQIVND (reference sequence).

This clonotype was seen a handful of times. The rearrangement joins TRBV28 to TRBJ2-1; 10 bases line up with TRBD2. Losses at the gene ends were 5 bases for V and 5 bases for J; bases not matched to a gene: 33. Germline V lookup: CDR1 MDHEN, CDR2 SYDVKM. The CDR3 contains 24 residues. The CDR3 loop is CASSPLELKREGRAPSPRDNEQFF. CDR3 nucleotide sequence: TGTGCCAGCAGTCCCCTCGAGCTAAAGCGGGAGGGCCGAGCCCCAAGCCCCCGGGACAATGAGCAGTTCTTC.

Ten or more counts support this clonotype. The rearrangement joins TRBV6-1 to TRBJ2-1; the D gene is possibly TRBD2 (5 bases). V was cut by 6 bases and J by 6 bases, with 21 bases left in between. Germline V gene sequence: CDR1 MNHNS, CDR2 SASEGT. The CDR3 loop spans 16 amino acids. The CDR3 reads CASSSGGSNFGNEQFF. The CDR3 coding sequence is TGTGCCAGCAGCTCTGGAGGCTCGAACTTCGGCAATGAGCAGTTCTTC.